The 29 T cell receptor beta chains below all came from one sample that was sequenced in a study of blood T cell repertoires in COVID-19. TCRdb keeps only in-frame clones here, not all; method: immunoSEQ multiplex PCR. The sample carries some 300,000 clones, about 90% recorded once. Specimen: PBMCs or T cells enriched from blood (not recorded which). The receptors were gathered from a woman in her 30s who had recovered from COVID-19.

The J gene is TRBJ1-1, the V gene TRBV28, with D perhaps TRBD1 (6 bases). The CDR3 sequence is 13 residues long. Germline V gene sequence: CDR1 MDHEN, CDR2 SYDVKM. V dropped 5 bases and J dropped 8 bases, with 15 bases sitting between them. The CDR3 loop is CASSNGQSIEAFF. The CDR3 region has the DNA TGTGCCAGCAGTAACGGACAGTCTATAGAAGCTTTCTTT. The full variable domain, with the rest looked up from reference TRBV28 and TRBJ1-1, is DVKVTQSSRYLVKRTGEKVFLECVQDMDHENMFWYRQDPGLGLRLIYFSYDVKMKEKGDIPEGYSVSREKKERFSLILESASTNQTSMYLCASSNGQSIEAFFGQGTRLTVV.

The chain links TRBV12-3 or TRBV12-4 to TRBJ1-1; no definite D call. Trimming stripped 7 bases from V and 8 bases from J, with 14 bases between. The CDR3 is 12 residues long. CDR3 DNA: TGTGCCAGCACCCGTTTAAGAGGGGAAGCTTTCTTT. Residues: CASTRLRGEAFF.

The chain joins TRBV30 to TRBJ2-1, with D unresolved. V lost 3 bases to trimming and J lost 9 bases, with 9 bases between them. The CDR3 has 11 residues. Germline-derived CDR1 and CDR2 are GTSNPN and SVGIG (reference sequence). The CDR3 sequence: CAWRVAFEQFF. In nucleotides, the CDR3 is TGTGCCTGGAGGGTAGCTTTTGAGCAGTTCTTC.

The genes are TRBV6-2 or TRBV6-3 and TRBJ2-1, with TRBD1 matching over 8 bases. Per the germline V gene, CDR1 is MNHEY and CDR2 is SVGEGT. Unmatched junction bases numbered 15, after V lost 5 bases and J lost 9 bases. The CDR3 is 16 residues long. The CDR3 DNA is TGTGCCAGCAGTCTATCCGGGACAGGTGGAAGGGGTGAGCAGTTCTTC. This gives the protein CASSLSGTGGRGEQFF.

Written as DNA, the CDR3 is TGCGCCAGCAGTGGACTTAGATACAATGAGCAGTTCTTC. Its protein is CASSGLRYNEQFF. This sequence joins TRBV10-1 and TRBJ2-1; no firm D call. V was clipped by 4 bases and J by 4 bases, with 8 bases between them. This CDR3 is built from 13 residues. CDR1 is WNHNN and CDR2 is SYGVQD in the germline V gene (reference sequence).

The V call is TRBV9, the J call TRBJ2-5, with TRBD1 as a possible D gene (5 bases). Germline V gives CDR1 SGDLS, CDR2 YYNGEE. This CDR3 has 16 residues. V lost 4 bases and J 1 base, leaving 17 bases between the germline ends. The CDR3 sequence is CASSRPPDTFQETQYF. DNA for the CDR3: TGTGCCAGCAGCCGCCCCCCGGACACTTTCCAAGAGACCCAGTACTTC.

The genes are TRBV2 and TRBJ1-1; 7 positions agree with TRBD1. Losses at the gene ends were 0 bases for V and 6 bases for J; bases not matched to a gene: 7. The V gene's germline CDR1 is SNHLY and CDR2 FYNNEI. The CDR3 length is 15 residues. This CDR3 is CASSEAGRGGPEAFF. For the CDR3, the DNA is TGTGCCAGCAGTGAAGCAGGACGAGGGGGCCCTGAAGCTTTCTTT.

The chain links TRBV29-1 to TRBJ1-2; 11 bases are shared with TRBD1. J gave up 8 bases and V 7 bases, and 9 bases lay outside the gene matches. Germline CDR1 SQVTM, CDR2 ANQGSEA. The CDR3 has 13 residues. For the CDR3, the DNA is TGCAGCGGAAGGGACAGGGGGAAAGAAGGCTACACCTTC. Amino acid sequence: CSGRDRGKEGYTF.

The chain uses TRBV10-3 and TRBJ2-1, with TRBD2 matching over 13 bases. With V trimmed by 0 bases and J by 6 bases, 5 bases remained unmatched. Germline V gene lookup returns CDR1 ENHRY and CDR2 SYGVKD. This CDR3 contains 17 residues. The CDR3, as DNA: TGTGCCATCAGTGAGTCTATGGGACTAGCGGGATCCAATGAGCAGTTCTTC. Protein sequence: CAISESMGLAGSNEQFF.

The V call is TRBV9, the J call TRBJ2-3; 10 nucleotides match TRBD1. CDR1 is SGDLS and CDR2 is YYNGEE in the germline V gene. With 4 bases clipped from V and 5 bases from J, the junction kept 7 bases outside the gene matches. The CDR3 is 15 amino acids. The CDR3, as DNA: TGTGCCAGCAGCACCAGACAGGGGGCTATAGATACGCAGTATTTT. Its translation is CASSTRQGAIDTQYF.

This clone was recorded at least ten times. The sample carries other DNA sequences with the same CDR3. The J gene is TRBJ1-2, the V gene TRBV18; 7 bases line up with TRBD1. The CDR3 loop spans 13 amino acids. Germline CDR1 is KGHSH and CDR2 is LQKENI. The ends lost 2 bases at V and 3 bases at J; junction bases unmatched: 0. Here the CDR3 DNA reads TGTGCCAGCTCACCAGACAGGGACTATGGCTACACCTTC. It encodes CASSPDRDYGYTF. The full variable domain, its missing parts supplied by reference TRBV18 and TRBJ1-2, is NAGVMQNPRHLVRRRGQEARLRCSPMKGHSHVYWYRQLPEEGLKFMVYLQKENIIDESGMPKERFSAEFPKEGPSILRIQQVVRGDSAAYFCASSPDRDYGYTFGSGTRLTVV.

The chain has TRBV27 and TRBJ1-2, with a possible D match to TRBD1 (6 bases). The CDR3 sequence is 15 residues long. The V end was cut by 0 bases, the J end by 8 bases, with 16 bases between. Germline assignment: CDR1 MNHEY and CDR2 SMNVEV (reference sequence). The CDR3 sequence: CASSLSGQGSNGYTF. The CDR3 nucleotides are TGTGCCAGCAGTTTATCGGGGCAGGGGAGCAACGGCTACACCTTC.

The chain joins TRBV19 to TRBJ1-4; maybe TRBD1 (5 bases). Deletions cut 3 bases from V and 3 bases from J, with 17 bases between. In germline, CDR1 is LNHDA, CDR2 SQIVND (reference sequence). The CDR3 totals 17 residues. In DNA, the CDR3 is TGTGCCAGTAGTATTTCCGCGGGGCAGCCGGCTAATGAAAAACTGTTTTTT. It specifies CASSISAGQPANEKLFF.

This chain joins TRBV7-2 and TRBJ2-7; no clear D. Germline V gene data show CDR1 as SGHTA and CDR2 as FQGNSA. The CDR3 has 12 amino acids. V lost 5 bases to trimming and J lost 0 bases, with 5 bases between them. CDR3 protein: CASSRFSYEQYF. The CDR3 bases are TGTGCCAGCAGCCGTTTCTCCTACGAGCAGTACTTC.

This chain joins TRBV13 and TRBJ2-7, with TRBD2 matching 8 bases. Germline CDR1 PRHDT, CDR2 FYEKMQ (reference sequence). Trimming cost V 2 bases and J 3 bases; bases outside gene matches: 12. The CDR3 has 17 residues. The CDR3 loop is CASSLWVAGGPDYEQYF. The CDR3, as DNA: TGTGCCAGCAGCTTATGGGTTGCGGGGGGCCCAGACTACGAGCAGTACTTC.

V and J are TRBV19 and TRBJ1-2, with TRBD1 matching over 11 bases. The CDR3 covers 14 residues. In germline, CDR1 is LNHDA, CDR2 SQIVND (reference sequence). V shed 5 bases, J shed 4 bases, and the junction held 3 bases outside the gene matches. The DNA for the CDR3 is TGTGCCAGTAGTGGACAGGGGGCGGGCTATGGCTACACCTTC. As protein: CASSGQGAGYGYTF.

This clone was counted only a few times. The chain links TRBV27 to TRBJ1-2, with 7 positions matching TRBD1. Trimming at V came to 6 bases and at J to 2 bases, leaving 9 bases not matched to a gene. The CDR3 is 15 amino acids. Germline V gene data show CDR1 as MNHEY and CDR2 as SMNVEV (reference sequence). The CDR3 protein is CASRRGQSLNYGYTF. Written as DNA, the CDR3 is TGTGCCAGCAGAAGGGGACAGTCTCTCAACTATGGCTACACCTTC.

The chain joins TRBV10-1 to TRBJ1-2, with 8 bases that match TRBD1. The CDR3 sequence is 13 residues long. Germline V CDR1 and CDR2: WNHNN, SYGVQD (reference sequence). The trim removed 5 bases at V and 4 bases at J, leaving 3 bases unmatched. Written as DNA, the CDR3 is TGCGCCAGCAGTCATGGACAGGGCTATGGCTACACCTTC. Its protein is CASSHGQGYGYTF.

The chain joins TRBV6-5 to TRBJ1-2; 8 bases fit TRBD1. With 6 bases clipped from V and 2 bases from J, the junction kept 8 bases outside the gene matches. Germline V lookup: CDR1 MNHEY, CDR2 SVGAGI. The CDR3 is made up of 15 amino acids. The CDR3 coding sequence is TGTGCCAGCAGCCAGCGGGCAGGGGGCAACTATGGCTACACCTTC. Its protein is CASSQRAGGNYGYTF.

The rearrangement joins TRBV5-1 to TRBJ1-1; D call uncertain. This CDR3 is built from 14 residues. CDR1 and CDR2 (germline): SGHRS, YFSETQ. V dropped 4 bases and J dropped 1 base, with 11 bases sitting between them. The CDR3 spells CASSLYGGNTEAFF. The CDR3 nucleotides read TGCGCCAGCAGCCTCTATGGAGGGAACACTGAAGCTTTCTTT.

The chain combines TRBV25-1 with TRBJ2-3; tentative D call: TRBD1 (5 bases). The CDR3 is 15 residues long. With 2 bases removed from V and 1 base from J, the gap between germline ends came to 10 bases. Germline V gives CDR1 MGHDK, CDR2 SYGVNS. The CDR3, as DNA: TGTGCCAGCAGTGAAGGGGCTGGTGGCACAGATACGCAGTATTTT. Protein: CASSEGAGGTDTQYF.

V usage is TRBV27 and J usage is TRBJ1-1, with D tentatively TRBD1 (6 bases). This CDR3 region has 13 residues. The V end lost 2 bases, the J end lost 4 bases, and 8 bases lay between the germline ends. Germline assignment: CDR1 MNHEY and CDR2 SMNVEV (reference sequence). The CDR3 coding sequence is TGTGCCAGCAGTTTACAGGGGTCCACTGAAGCTTTCTTT. Encoded protein: CASSLQGSTEAFF.

The chain couples TRBV5-1 to TRBJ2-1; 13 bases are shared with TRBD2. Per germline, CDR1 SGHRS and CDR2 YFSETQ. V shed 4 bases and J 5 bases; nucleotides not matched to a gene: 3. The CDR3 is made up of 15 amino acids. The CDR3 DNA sequence: TGCGCCAGCAGCCTGGGACTAGCGGGACACAATGAGCAGTTCTTC. Protein: CASSLGLAGHNEQFF.

This chain joins TRBV5-1 and TRBJ1-4; TRBD1 is a possible D gene (6 bases). V lost 2 bases to trimming and J lost 3 bases, with 11 bases between them. The length of the CDR3 is 15 residues. Germline values: CDR1 SGHRS, CDR2 YFSETQ. The CDR3 region has the DNA TGCGCCAGCAGCTTACAGGGTTCGGCTAATGAAAAACTGTTTTTT. Encoded protein: CASSLQGSANEKLFF.

This chain connects TRBV29-1 to TRBJ1-3; D not certain. With 3 bases removed from V and 2 bases from J, the gap between germline ends came to 11 bases. The CDR3 loop spans 14 amino acids. Germline loops: CDR1 SQVTM, CDR2 ANQGSEA. The CDR3 region is CSVDRQLAGNTIYF. The CDR3 DNA reads TGCAGCGTTGACAGGCAGCTGGCTGGAAACACCATATATTTT.

The chain recombines TRBV19 with TRBJ2-5; 16 bases fit TRBD2. The trim removed 3 bases at V and 4 bases at J, leaving 8 bases unmatched. CDR1 LNHDA and CDR2 SQIVND come from the germline V gene (reference sequence). The CDR3 has 18 amino acids. For the CDR3, the DNA is TGTGCCAGTAGTATTGGGACTAGCGGGAGGGCCTTGTTAGAGACCCAGTACTTC. It is translated as CASSIGTSGRALLETQYF.

DNA of the CDR3: TGTGCCAGCAGCAAAAGGGGGGGGGCCGGGCAGCCCCAGCATTTT. This translates into CASSKRGGAGQPQHF. The chain is built from TRBV21-1 and TRBJ1-5. TRBV21-1 is termed a pseudogene. The CDR3 is 15 residues long.

This clone was seen just once. The chain recombines TRBV9 with TRBJ2-1; 7 bases are shared with TRBD2. CDR3 length: 15 amino acids. Per germline, CDR1 SGDLS and CDR2 YYNGEE. J gave up 5 bases and V 0 bases, and 5 bases lay outside the gene matches. The CDR3 sequence is CASSVVASGNNEQFF. The CDR3 DNA reads TGTGCCAGCAGCGTAGTGGCCAGCGGGAACAATGAGCAGTTCTTC.

This chain links TRBV9 with TRBJ2-5; possible D gene TRBD2, 6 bases. This CDR3 is built from 15 residues. Germline lookup yields CDR1 SGDLS and CDR2 YYNGEE. Trimming removed 3 bases at V and 4 bases at J, with 16 bases between. In DNA form, the CDR3 reads TGTGCCAGCAGCGGGACGACGCTAGCGCTAGAGACCCAGTACTTC. Residues: CASSGTTLALETQYF. Full variable domain (rest looked up from reference TRBV9 and TRBJ2-5): DSGVTQTPKHLITATGQRVTLRCSPRSGDLSVYWYQQSLDQGLQFLIQYYNGEERAKGNILERFSAQQFPDLHSELNLSSLELGDSALYFCASSGTTLALETQYFGPGTRLLVL.